This TCR beta chain stems from a study of T cells in narcolepsy. Study-level information: Patients with NT1 or NT2 and healthy control donors were enrolled.

The CDR3 runs 11 residues. Trimming removed 3 bases from V and 3 bases from J, with 2 bases in between. Germline assignment: CDR1 LNHDA and CDR2 SQIVND (reference sequence). Profiling relied on immunoSEQ multiplex PCR, and the TCRdb table lists in-frame clones only, not all of them. The sample has approximately 24,000 clones, just under 85% seen once. Study-wide findings and caveats: Autoreactive HCRT-specific and TRIB2-specific clonotypes were marked in same-patient CSF-versus-blood CD4+ comparisons. In some patient and control memory CD4+ samples, autoreactive clones were absent. Autoreactive clonotypes reportedly recurred in blood of same and different patients, not controls.

Relative to its sample, this clone is medium-sized. Antigen unknown. The TCR was taken from a human donor with narcolepsy. Source material: CD45RA- memory CD4+ T cells from PBMCs. The chain carries TRBV19 and TRBJ1-1; no clear D gene. In nucleotides, the CDR3 is TGTGCCAGTAGTATCGACACTGAAGCTTTCTTT. It encodes CASSIDTEAFF. Together with reference TRBV19 and TRBJ1-1, the CDR3 gives the full variable domain: DGGITQSPKYLFRKEGQNVTLSCEQNLNHDAMYWYRQDPGQGLRLIYYSQIVNDFQKGDIAEGYSVSREKKESFPLTVTSAQKNPTAFYLCASSIDTEAFFGQGTRLTVV.